The entry that follows covers one T cell receptor (beta chain) sequence. Its specificity is not known. The sample comes from a study of lymphopenia after photon versus proton radiotherapy. CDR3 length equals 15 residues. Per the germline V gene, CDR1 is SGDLS and CDR2 is YYNGEE. The ends were cut back, 0 bases at V and 7 bases at J, with 14 bases in the middle. Study-level results: Photon-treated patients lost naive T cells and TCR diversity; proton-treated stayed stable.

Clones were sequenced by immunoSEQ multiplex PCR, and TCRdb holds only the in-frame ones, with some missing. The sample has approximately 65,000 clones, about nine tenths seen once; the top ten hold 11%. The input for sequencing was peripheral blood, taken from a patient treated with proton-based radiotherapy. The clonotype was recovered from a man at least 80 years old with esophageal cancer. The chain recombines TRBV9 with TRBJ2-1; tentatively, D is TRBD1 or TRBD2 (5 bases each). CDR3 in amino acids: CASSVVGAGINEQFF. CDR3 in DNA: TGTGCCAGCAGCGTAGTGGGAGCAGGGATTAATGAGCAGTTCTTC.